Presented here are 10 T cell receptor beta chains from one specimen sequenced in a study of shared clonotypes between healthy human individuals (dated by TCRdb to 2019 to 2021). Receptors were amplified or captured by the immunoSEQ multiplex PCR assay. TCRdb took this table from immuneACCESS and kept in-frame rearrangements with V and J called. Such tables lack part of the clones; where checked against another copy, unresolved V genes explain under half of the gap, and the rest is unexplained. For this sample there are some 2,100,000 clones; about 94% appear just once. Together, the top ten hold roughly 0.13% of the sample. Sequenced sample: naive CD4+ T cells sorted from blood. The sample's cell subset or site label, decoded: CD45RA+ positively selected. The receptors derive from a man aged 18 to 35 in good health.

The J gene is TRBJ2-1, the V gene TRBV11-2; D call uncertain. The V gene's germline CDR1 is SGHAT and CDR2 FQNNGV. Trimming left V 0 bases short and J 5 bases short, with 8 bases between. This CDR3 has 14 amino acids. The DNA of the CDR3 is TGTGCCAGCAGCTTAGACCGGCTAGACAATGAGCAGTTCTTC. Residues: CASSLDRLDNEQFF.

V is TRBV10-3 and J is TRBJ2-3; the match to TRBD2 covers 12 bases. The CDR3 contains 17 residues. V was clipped by 6 bases and J by 2 bases; unmatched bases: 9. Germline CDR1 ENHRY, CDR2 SYGVKD. The CDR3 here is CAISRTSGETTTDTQYF. In DNA form, the CDR3 reads TGTGCCATCAGCCGGACTAGCGGGGAGACTACCACAGATACGCAGTATTTT.

This sequence joins TRBV9 and TRBJ2-3; TRBD1 is a possible D gene (5 bases). The CDR3 spans 15 residues. From germline, CDR1 is SGDLS and CDR2 YYNGEE. The V end was cut by 0 bases, the J end by 6 bases, with 14 bases between. This chain's CDR3 is CASSVDPTGEDTQYF. CDR3 nucleotide sequence: TGTGCCAGCAGCGTAGACCCCACAGGAGAGGATACGCAGTATTTT.

V and J are TRBV27 and TRBJ1-6; D gene uncertain. CDR3 length: 14 amino acids. Germline lookup yields CDR1 MNHEY and CDR2 SMNVEV (reference sequence). The V end was cut by 3 bases, the J end by 7 bases, with 10 bases between. For the CDR3, the DNA is TGTGCCAGCAGTTTTGGGCACCCGAATTCACCCCTCCACTTT. Amino acids: CASSFGHPNSPLHF.

This clone was observed a handful of times. The V gene is TRBV7-2, the J gene TRBJ1-1; possibly TRBD1 for D (5 bases). The germline CDR1 and CDR2 sequences are SGHTA and FQGNSA. Deletions cut 5 bases from V and 1 base from J, with 8 bases between. CDR3 size: 13 residues. CDR3 DNA sequence: TGTGCCAGCAGCCGACAGAAGAACACTGAAGCTTTCTTT. It yields the protein CASSRQKNTEAFF.

The chain has TRBV7-9 and TRBJ2-1; either TRBD1 or TRBD2 may fit D (5 bases each). This CDR3 region has 15 residues. Trimming removed 3 bases from V and 2 bases from J, with 11 bases in between. Per germline, CDR1 SEHNR and CDR2 FQNEAQ (reference sequence). Here the CDR3 reads CASSFYGAAYNEQFF. Written as DNA, the CDR3 is TGTGCCAGCAGCTTCTACGGGGCGGCCTACAATGAGCAGTTCTTC.

In the case of this clone: Other nucleotide sequences from this sample produce the same CDR3. The chain has TRBV7-2 and TRBJ2-7, with D maybe TRBD1 (6 bases). Trimming pared 4 bases from V and 2 bases from J, leaving 12 bases between. This CDR3 spans 14 amino acids. CDR1 SGHTA and CDR2 FQGNSA come from the germline V gene. CDR3 loop: CASSSVQGTYEQYF. Written as DNA, the CDR3 is TGTGCCAGCAGCTCCGTACAGGGTACCTACGAGCAGTACTTC.

The chain is built from TRBV5-1 and TRBJ2-2, with 9 bases aligning to TRBD1. The CDR3 has 16 amino acids. Per the germline V gene, CDR1 is SGHRS and CDR2 is YFSETQ. V shed 3 bases and J 4 bases; nucleotides not matched to a gene: 7. The CDR3 sequence: CASSSTGGDLTGELFF. The CDR3 nucleotides read TGCGCCAGCAGCTCTACAGGGGGCGACCTCACCGGGGAGCTGTTTTTT.

About this clone: In the same sample, other DNA sequences code for this CDR3. This chain connects TRBV29-1 to TRBJ1-4; D ambiguous. The CDR3 has 12 amino acids. Per germline, CDR1 SQVTM and CDR2 ANQGSEA. V gave up 7 bases and J gave up 0 bases, with 6 bases separating them. The CDR3 DNA sequence: TGCAGCGGGTTAGCAACTAATGAAAAACTGTTTTTT. It translates to CSGLATNEKLFF.

This sequence joins TRBV19 and TRBJ1-6, with D perhaps TRBD1 (5 bases). V lost 6 bases to trimming and J lost 7 bases, with 13 bases between them. The CDR3 totals 14 residues. Germline values: CDR1 LNHDA, CDR2 SQIVND (reference sequence). The CDR3 loop is CASRTQGANSPLHF. CDR3 sequence (DNA): TGTGCCAGTAGGACTCAGGGCGCGAATTCACCCCTCCACTTT. The variable domain in full, completed from reference TRBV19 and TRBJ1-6, reads DGGITQSPKYLFRKEGQNVTLSCEQNLNHDAMYWYRQDPGQGLRLIYYSQIVNDFQKGDIAEGYSVSREKKESFPLTVTSAQKNPTAFYLCASRTQGANSPLHFGNGTRLTVT.